The 21 T cell receptor beta chains presented below share a single source sample, sequenced in a study of regulatory T cells in long-lasting Graves disease. The time point here: newly diagnosed GD, antithyroid drugs for less than 3 months. PBMC RNA served as the TCR library source. CDR3 regions were amplified by Arm-PCR using iRepertoire HTBI primers to build TCR beta libraries. TCRdb reprocessed the multiplex PCR reads via MiXCR and lists one record per CDR3 protein. This repertoire shows 350,000 to 550,000 distinct CDR3 sequences, about a sixth found once; its top ten account for about 25%. The data were also submitted as part of a second study, on T cells in Graves' hyperthyroidism and ophthalmopathy.

Sequences were derived from peripheral blood mononuclear cells (PBMCs), sampled at new diagnosis, from a patient treated with antithyroid drugs. These receptors all stem from a woman between 18 and 29 years old with Graves disease.

The gene calls are TRBV5-1 and TRBJ2-2, with D maybe TRBD1 (6 bases). The CDR3 has 16 residues. Germline assignment: CDR1 SGHRS and CDR2 YFSETQ. Trimming took 1 base from V and 3 from J, leaving 13 bases between them. The CDR3 DNA follows: TGCGCCAGCAGCTTGATTACAGGGTGGGACACCGGGGAGCTGTTTTTT. Protein product: CASSLITGWDTGELFF.

This clonotype has more than one count but fewer than ten. V and J are TRBV5-1 and TRBJ2-7; TRBD1 aligns across 8 bases. V shed 9 bases and J 0 bases; nucleotides not matched to a gene: 11. The CDR3 runs 15 residues. Germline CDR1 reads SGHRS; CDR2 reads YFSETQ. The CDR3 spells CANRGGQGSSYEQYF. CDR3 coding DNA: TGCGCCAACAGGGGAGGACAGGGTAGCTCCTACGAGCAGTACTTC.

This clonotype turned up a few times. The rearrangement links TRBV7-2 to TRBJ2-5; D unresolved. The CDR3 spans 12 residues. Trimming took 4 bases from V and 3 from J, leaving 6 bases between them. Germline lookup yields CDR1 SGHTA and CDR2 FQGNSA. The CDR3 DNA sequence: TGTGCCAGCAGCTCAAAAGAAGAGACCCAGTACTTC. It translates to CASSSKEETQYF. Combining the CDR3 with reference TRBV7-2 and TRBJ2-5 gives the whole variable domain GAGVSQSPSNKVTEKGKDVELRCDPISGHTALYWYRQSLGQGLEFLIYFQGNSAPDKSGLPSDRFSAERTGGSVSTLTIQRTQQEDSAVYLCASSSKEETQYFGPGTRLLVL.

This clonotype was picked up many times. The chain uses TRBV12-3 or TRBV12-4 and TRBJ2-1; 8 nucleotides agree with TRBD2. The CDR3 totals 16 residues. Trimming at V came to 2 bases and at J to 0 bases, leaving 3 bases not matched to a gene. CDR3 sequence: CASSLTSGPSYNEQFF. The CDR3 nucleotides read TGTGCCAGCAGTTTAACTAGCGGCCCCTCCTACAATGAGCAGTTCTTC.

V is TRBV3-1 and J is TRBJ2-1; D gene ambiguous. V lost 3 bases and J lost 3, with 12 bases in between. CDR1 is LGHDT and CDR2 is YNNKEL in the germline V gene (reference sequence). The CDR3 contains 15 residues. CDR3 nucleotide sequence: TGTGCCAGCAGCCAGGTACCTGGCGACTACAATGAGCAGTTCTTC. The encoded protein is CASSQVPGDYNEQFF.

This clonotype was seen repeatedly, ten times or more. The chain couples TRBV28 to TRBJ2-7, with no clear D. Germline V gives CDR1 MDHEN, CDR2 SYDVKM. The CDR3 is made up of 15 amino acids. Trimming took 5 bases from V and 1 from J, leaving 15 bases between them. DNA for the CDR3: TGTGCCAGCAGTCTCAAGTTCCGGGCTTCCTACGAGCAGTACTTC. Translation gives CASSLKFRASYEQYF.

Notes on this clonotype: Just one base apart from a much larger clone, this may be a read error. This chain uses TRBV28 with TRBJ2-3; tentatively, D is TRBD1 (5 bases). The CDR3 sequence is 11 residues long. Germline V CDR1 and CDR2: MDHEN, SYDVKM. The CDR3 DNA sequence: TGTGCCAGCCCTTACACAGGTACGCAGTATTTT. Its protein product is CASPYTGTQYF.

At least ten counts were recorded for this clonotype. V usage is TRBV6-7 and J usage is TRBJ2-7; 13 positions agree with TRBD2. TRBV6-7 is known as an ORF, though its function is uncertain. V gave up 6 bases and J gave up 3 bases; unmatched junction bases: 8. The length of the CDR3 is 16 residues. Written as DNA, the CDR3 is TGTGCCAGCAGCTGCGTCGGGACTAGCGGGGACTACGAGCAGTACTTC. Translation gives CASSCVGTSGDYEQYF.

In its sample, this clonotype was seen many times. This rearrangement joins TRBV28 to TRBJ2-7; a weak D match, TRBD2 (6 bases). V was shortened by 10 bases and J by 3 bases, with 13 bases between the two germline ends. This CDR3 spans 12 amino acids. Germline V gene data show CDR1 as MDHEN and CDR2 as SYDVKM. CDR3 sequence: CATGRGYYEQYF. In DNA, the CDR3 is TGTGCCACCGGCCGGGGGTACTACGAGCAGTACTTC.

This clonotype came up many times. The chain couples TRBV27 to TRBJ2-7, with 8 positions matching TRBD2. The CDR3 loop spans 15 amino acids. Germline trimming cut 6 bases from V and 2 bases from J; bases unmatched to any gene: 9. The germline CDR1 and CDR2 sequences are MNHEY and SMNVEV (reference sequence). Here the CDR3 DNA reads TGTGCCAGCAGCTTAGTTGCGGGAGGTCCCTACGAGCAGTACTTC. It is translated as CASSLVAGGPYEQYF.

This clonotype was seen many times. The rearrangement joins TRBV7-9 to TRBJ2-1; 8 bases match TRBD2. Trimming cost V 4 bases and J 8 bases; bases outside gene matches: 10. The germline V gene has CDR1 SEHNR and CDR2 FQNEAQ (reference sequence). CDR3 length equals 15 residues. DNA of the CDR3: TGTGCCAGCAGCTCACGGGGGGGGGGTTCCCATGAGCAGTTCTTC. The encoded protein is CASSSRGGGSHEQFF.

This clonotype is a singleton in its sample. This sequence is one base from a far larger clone and is likely a read error. The chain combines TRBV7-2 with TRBJ1-1, with TRBD1 identical over 8 bases. This CDR3 is 14 amino acids long. The germline V gene has CDR1 SGHTA and CDR2 FQGNSA. The V and J ends lost 2 bases and 5 bases, in that order; junction bases with no gene match: 4. The CDR3 bases are TGTGCCAGCAGCTTAACAGGGGGACAGACTGAAGCTTTCTTT. Protein: CASSLTGGQTEAFF.

This clonotype occurred many times. The chain has TRBV27 and TRBJ2-3; 11 bases align to TRBD2. The germline V gene encodes CDR1 MNHEY and CDR2 SMNVEV (reference sequence). CDR3 length: 19 residues. The J segment lost 2 bases and the V segment lost 3 bases, leaving 13 bases of the junction unmatched. CDR3 sequence: CASSFTPTSGISVTDTQYF. The CDR3 DNA sequence: TGTGCCAGCAGTTTCACACCGACTAGCGGGATTAGTGTCACAGATACGCAGTATTTT.

The rearrangement uses TRBV6-2 or TRBV6-3 and TRBJ2-5; the D is unclear. Germline V CDR1 and CDR2: MNHEY, SVGEGT. Between the trimmed V and J ends, which lost 2 bases and 10 bases, there was a span of 8 bases. This CDR3 contains 11 residues. The CDR3 loop is CASSYNNGQYF. The DNA for the CDR3 is TGTGCCAGCAGTTACAACAATGGCCAGTACTTC.

This clonotype was counted between two and nine times. One junction end does not reproduce the germline sequence, and a read error may be involved. The rearrangement joins TRBV6-2 or TRBV6-3 to TRBJ1-1; D is ambiguous. This CDR3 spans 16 amino acids. The germline gives CDR1 MNHEY, CDR2 SVGEGT. The chain's CDR3 is CASSYPRYRTHTEASF. The CDR3, as DNA: TGTGCCAGCAGTTACCCCCGATATAGGACTCACACTGAAGCTTCCTTT.

A few counts support this clonotype. The rearrangement uses TRBV3-1 and TRBJ1-2; D not resolved. The CDR3 contains 14 residues. V lost 0 bases to trimming and J lost 8 bases, with 13 bases between them. CDR1 is LGHDT and CDR2 is YNNKEL in the germline V gene (reference sequence). CDR3 coding DNA: TGTGCCAGCAGCCAAGATCTGGTCAGTTTGGGCTACACCTTC. Its translation: CASSQDLVSLGYTF.

This clonotype was counted at least ten times. The gene calls are TRBV27 and TRBJ2-1; D not resolved. Looked up from germline, CDR1 is MNHEY and CDR2 is SMNVEV (reference sequence). V lost 3 bases, J lost 2 bases, and 11 bases lay in between. This CDR3 contains 15 residues. Here the CDR3 DNA reads TGTGCCAGCAGTTTGTTAGCAGCCACCTACAATGAGCAGTTCTTC. Its protein product is CASSLLAATYNEQFF.

This clonotype was picked up many times. This chain uses TRBV6-2 or TRBV6-3 with TRBJ2-1; 10 bases line up with TRBD2. This CDR3 has 12 amino acids. Germline V gene data show CDR1 as MNHEY and CDR2 as SVGEGT. Trimming cost V 8 bases and J 16 bases; bases outside gene matches: 11. CDR3 loop: CASAPSGSPTFF. CDR3 nucleotides: TGTGCCAGCGCCCCTAGCGGGAGTCCCACCTTCTTC.

This clonotype was seen a handful of times. The junction departs from germline at one end; a sequencing error may be responsible. V and J are TRBV7-2 and TRBJ2-3; 9 bases map to TRBD2. Germline lookup yields CDR1 SGHTA and CDR2 FQGNSA. The CDR3 is made up of 15 amino acids. The CDR3 loop is CASSMRLAVFDTQYF. The CDR3 DNA reads as TGTGCCAGCAGCATGAGACTAGCGGTTTTCGATACGCAGTATTTC.

Notes on this clonotype: A much larger clone sits a single nucleotide away, making a read error possible. In DNA, the CDR3 is TGTGCCAGCAGCGACCAGGGGCGGGCACCGTATGGCTACACCTTC. Amino acid sequence: CASSDQGRAPYGYTF. The chain uses TRBV11-1 and TRBJ1-2, with D possibly TRBD1 on 6 matching bases. The CDR3 has 15 amino acids. Germline V gene sequence: CDR1 SGHAT, CDR2 FQDESV (reference sequence). V lost 5 bases and J 5 bases, leaving 18 bases between the germline ends.

The table lists this clonotype with a few counts. The chain is built from TRBV19 and TRBJ2-1, with 8 positions matching TRBD2. With 5 bases clipped from V and 12 bases from J, the junction kept 12 bases outside the gene matches. The CDR3 extends over 14 amino acids. CDR1 is LNHDA and CDR2 is SQIVND in the germline V gene (reference sequence). CDR3 nucleotide sequence: TGTGCCAGTAGTGGCCCGGGACTAGTGGGTGGGCAGTTCTTC. Translation gives CASSGPGLVGGQFF.